The 3 T cell receptor beta chains below all came from one sample that was sequenced in a study of regulatory T cells in long-lasting Graves disease. Time point here: persistent/refractory GD, antithyroid drugs over 5 years with positive TRAb. Researchers made the TCR library from RNA that was extracted from PBMCs. Researchers made TCR beta libraries by using iRepertoire HTBI primers and running Arm-PCR on CDR3 regions. TCRdb re-called the multiplex PCR reads with MiXCR, one entry per CDR3 protein. The sample contains 300,000 to 500,000 distinct CDR3 sequences, roughly 20% of which appear only once. Sequencing was performed on peripheral blood mononuclear cells (PBMCs), taken when the disease was refractory, from a patient treated with antithyroid drugs. The receptors were sampled from a female donor with Graves disease.

The rearrangement uses TRBV19 and TRBJ2-7; D possibly corresponds to TRBD1 (6 bases). V lost 6 bases and J 3 bases, leaving 18 bases between the germline ends. Per the germline V gene, CDR1 is LNHDA and CDR2 is SQIVND (reference sequence). The CDR3 spans 15 residues. CDR3 in amino acids: CASRNTGKNLYEQYF. For the CDR3, the DNA is TGTGCCAGTAGGAACACAGGGAAAAACCTCTACGAGCAGTACTTC.

This sequence joins TRBV6-4 and TRBJ2-2; perhaps TRBD2 as D (5 bases). The germline CDR1 and CDR2 sequences are MRHNA and SNTAGT. Trimming took 6 bases from V and 4 from J, leaving 12 bases between them. This CDR3 region has 14 residues. DNA for the CDR3: TGTGCCAGCAGGACTACCCCACTCACCGGGGAGCTGTTTTTT. Amino acids: CASRTTPLTGELFF.

This clonotype was picked up many times. J is TRBJ1-5 and V is TRBV6-2 or TRBV6-3; 7 bases align to TRBD1. Germline V lookup: CDR1 MNHEY, CDR2 SVGEGT. Losses at the gene ends were 2 bases for V and 4 bases for J; bases not matched to a gene: 5. The CDR3 length is 15 residues. CDR3 residues: CASSYQGGGNQPQHF. The DNA of the CDR3 is TGTGCCAGCAGTTACCAGGGGGGCGGGAATCAGCCCCAGCATTTT.